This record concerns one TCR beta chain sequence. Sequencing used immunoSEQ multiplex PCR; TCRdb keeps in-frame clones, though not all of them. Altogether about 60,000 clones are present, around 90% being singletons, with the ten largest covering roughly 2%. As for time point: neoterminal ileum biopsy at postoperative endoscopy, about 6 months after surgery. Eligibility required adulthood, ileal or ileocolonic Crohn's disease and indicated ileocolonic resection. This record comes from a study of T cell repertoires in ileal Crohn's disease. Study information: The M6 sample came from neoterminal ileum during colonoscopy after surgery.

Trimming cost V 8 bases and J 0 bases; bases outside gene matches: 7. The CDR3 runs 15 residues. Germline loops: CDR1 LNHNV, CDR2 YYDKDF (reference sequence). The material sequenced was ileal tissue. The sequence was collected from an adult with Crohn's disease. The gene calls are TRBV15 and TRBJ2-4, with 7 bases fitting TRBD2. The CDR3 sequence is CATRGDREAKNIQYF. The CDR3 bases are TGTGCCACCCGGGGGGACCGGGAAGCCAAAAACATTCAGTACTTC.